This T cell receptor (beta chain) was retrieved from a study of T cell responses to AZD1222 COVID-19 vaccine. General observations from the study: It was only after the peak T cell response that any repertoires were sampled. The study reported that nearly half of spike-specific TCRs target unmutated variant regions. Two doses of AZD1222 preceded a rise in Spike-specific TCR breadth and depth.

On this clone itself: Its specificity is not known.

Second-dose groups at about 4 or about 12 weeks were pooled. Libraries were prepared by immunoSEQ multiplex PCR; TCRdb keeps only in-frame clonotypes and omits some of them. Among some 74,000 clones listed, roughly 87% were seen once. The receptor was isolated from an adult who received the AZD1222 COVID-19 vaccine. This sample comprised peripheral blood, obtained 28 days after the second AZD1222 dose.

The CDR3: CASSLDRANEKLFF. Written as DNA, the CDR3 is TGCGCCAGCAGCTTGGACAGGGCAAATGAAAAACTGTTTTTT. The V and J genes are TRBV5-1 and TRBJ1-4; D is possibly TRBD1 (6 bases). The CDR3 runs 14 residues. The germline V gene encodes CDR1 SGHRS and CDR2 YFSETQ. V was shortened by 0 bases and J by 5 bases, with 8 bases between the two germline ends.